This T cell receptor beta chain derives from a study of cytomegalovirus exposure and HLA in healthy donors. Remarks on this clone: Its antigen is unknown.

The PCR employed 60 Vbeta primers together with 13 Jbeta primers. Assay: immunoSEQ multiplex PCR; the TCRdb copy retains only in-frame clones and omits some. The sample has 160,000 or so clones. Study outcomes and limitations: Clonal expansion was found to be greater in HLA-associated TCR beta chains than in equally common others in a later analysis. Most TCRs appeared rarely, but some public TCRs recurred in many donors.

The CDR3 loop spans 15 amino acids. The V end was cut by 10 bases, the J end by 0 bases, with 15 bases between. Germline CDR1 reads ENHRY; CDR2 reads SYGVKD. The source is a man younger than 40 in good health and CMV-seronegative. The chain uses TRBV10-3 and TRBJ2-2; D perhaps matches TRBD2 (6 bases). The sample consisted of PBMCs. As DNA, the CDR3 is TGTGCCAGTACACGGGAGCCCTCGAACACCGGGGAGCTGTTTTTT. It yields the protein CASTREPSNTGELFF.